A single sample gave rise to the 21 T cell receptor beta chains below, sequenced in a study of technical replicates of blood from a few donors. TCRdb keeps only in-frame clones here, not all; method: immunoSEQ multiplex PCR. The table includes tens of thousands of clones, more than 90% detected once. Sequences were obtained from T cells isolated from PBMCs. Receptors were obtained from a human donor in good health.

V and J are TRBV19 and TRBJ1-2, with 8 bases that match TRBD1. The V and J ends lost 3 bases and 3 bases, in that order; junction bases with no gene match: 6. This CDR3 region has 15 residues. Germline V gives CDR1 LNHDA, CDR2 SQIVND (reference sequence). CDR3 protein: CASSIGQGIHYGYTF. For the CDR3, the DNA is TGTGCCAGTAGTATCGGACAGGGCATTCACTATGGCTACACCTTC. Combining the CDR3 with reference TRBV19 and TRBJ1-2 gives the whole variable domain DGGITQSPKYLFRKEGQNVTLSCEQNLNHDAMYWYRQDPGQGLRLIYYSQIVNDFQKGDIAEGYSVSREKKESFPLTVTSAQKNPTAFYLCASSIGQGIHYGYTFGSGTRLTVV.

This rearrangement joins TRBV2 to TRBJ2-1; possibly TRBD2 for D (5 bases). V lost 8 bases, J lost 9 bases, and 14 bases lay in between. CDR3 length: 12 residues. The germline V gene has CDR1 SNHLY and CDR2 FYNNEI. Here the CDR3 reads CASEVLGSEQFF. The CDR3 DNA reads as TGTGCCAGCGAGGTACTGGGGAGTGAGCAGTTCTTC.

CDR3 region: CASSFPSLAGAFF. Written as DNA, the CDR3 is TGTGCCAGCAGCTTCCCCTCCCTTGCGGGGGCTTTCTTT. The chain links TRBV7-2 to TRBJ1-1, with D unclear. The V and J ends lost 3 bases and 11 bases respectively, with 16 bases between them. Looked up from germline, CDR1 is SGHTA and CDR2 is FQGNSA. CDR3 length equals 13 residues.

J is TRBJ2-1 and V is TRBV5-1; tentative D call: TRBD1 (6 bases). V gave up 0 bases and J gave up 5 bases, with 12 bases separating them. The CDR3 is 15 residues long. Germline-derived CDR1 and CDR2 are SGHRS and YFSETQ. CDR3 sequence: CASSLAGTINNEQFF. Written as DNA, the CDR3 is TGCGCCAGCAGCTTGGCCGGGACAATTAACAATGAGCAGTTCTTC.

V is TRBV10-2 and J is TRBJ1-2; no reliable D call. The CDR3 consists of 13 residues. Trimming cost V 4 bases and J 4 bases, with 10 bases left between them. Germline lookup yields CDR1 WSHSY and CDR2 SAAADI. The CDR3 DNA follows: TGCGCCAGCAGTGGGGAGGCCTCCTATGGCTACACCTTC. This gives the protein CASSGEASYGYTF.

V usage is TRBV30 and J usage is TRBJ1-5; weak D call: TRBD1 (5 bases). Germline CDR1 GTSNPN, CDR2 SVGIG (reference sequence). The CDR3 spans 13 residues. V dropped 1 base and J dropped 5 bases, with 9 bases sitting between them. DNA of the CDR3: TGTGCCTGGAGTGGGGGGGGAGATCAGCCCCAGCATTTT. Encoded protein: CAWSGGGDQPQHF.

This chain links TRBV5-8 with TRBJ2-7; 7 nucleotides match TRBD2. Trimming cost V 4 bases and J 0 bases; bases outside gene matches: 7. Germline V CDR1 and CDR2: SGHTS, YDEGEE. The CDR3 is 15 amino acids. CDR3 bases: TGTGCCAGCAGCCTACTAGCGAGAAGCTCCTACGAGCAGTACTTC. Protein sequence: CASSLLARSSYEQYF. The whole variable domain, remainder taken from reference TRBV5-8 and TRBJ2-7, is EAGVTQSPTHLIKTRGQQATLRCSPISGHTSVYWYQQALGLGLQFLLWYDEGEERNRGNFPPRFSGRQFPNYSSELNVNALELEDSALYLCASSLLARSSYEQYFGPGTRLTVT.

CDR3 bases: TGTGCCAGCAGCTCCCCCAGGGGAGCTTTCTTT. It translates to CASSSPRGAFF. V usage is TRBV7-9 and J usage is TRBJ1-1; D perhaps matches TRBD1 (6 bases). Per the germline V gene, CDR1 is SEHNR and CDR2 is FQNEAQ (reference sequence). This CDR3 contains 11 residues. V shed 4 bases and J shed 10 bases, with 10 bases lying between them.

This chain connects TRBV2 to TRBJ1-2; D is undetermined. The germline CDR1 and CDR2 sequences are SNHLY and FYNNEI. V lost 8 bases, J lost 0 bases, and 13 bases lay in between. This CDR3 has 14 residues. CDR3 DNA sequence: TGTGCCAGCCTCATGGGCAGCTCTAACTATGGCTACACCTTC. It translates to CASLMGSSNYGYTF.

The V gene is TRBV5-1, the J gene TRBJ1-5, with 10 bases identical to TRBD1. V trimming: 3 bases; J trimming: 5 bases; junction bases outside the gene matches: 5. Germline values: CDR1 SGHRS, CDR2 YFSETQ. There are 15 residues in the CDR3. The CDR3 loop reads CASSWRTGGDQPQHF. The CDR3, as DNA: TGCGCCAGCAGCTGGCGGACAGGGGGGGATCAGCCCCAGCATTTT.

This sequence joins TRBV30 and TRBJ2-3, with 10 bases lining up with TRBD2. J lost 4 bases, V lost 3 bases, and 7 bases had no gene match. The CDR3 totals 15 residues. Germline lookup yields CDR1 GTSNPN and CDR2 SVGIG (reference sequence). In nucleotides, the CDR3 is TGTGCCTGGAGAGGAAGCGGGGGGGCCTCAGATACGCAGTATTTT. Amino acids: CAWRGSGGASDTQYF. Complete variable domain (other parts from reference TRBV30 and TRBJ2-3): SQTIHQWPATLVQPVGSPLSLECTVEGTSNPNLYWYRQAAGRGLQLLFYSVGIGQISSEVPQNLSASRPQDRQFILSSKKLLLSDSGFYLCAWRGSGGASDTQYFGPGTRLTVL.

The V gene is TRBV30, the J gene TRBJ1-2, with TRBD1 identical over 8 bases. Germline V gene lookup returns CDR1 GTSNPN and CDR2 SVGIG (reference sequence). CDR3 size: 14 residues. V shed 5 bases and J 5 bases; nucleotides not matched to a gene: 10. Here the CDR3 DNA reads TGTGCCTGGGGCAGGGGGCCCCTGAAATATGGCTACACCTTC. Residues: CAWGRGPLKYGYTF.

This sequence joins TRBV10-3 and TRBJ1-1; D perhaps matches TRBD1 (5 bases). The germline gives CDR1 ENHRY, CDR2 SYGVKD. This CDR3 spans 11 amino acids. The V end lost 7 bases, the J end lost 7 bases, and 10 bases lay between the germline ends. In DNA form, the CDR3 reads TGTGCCATCAAGGACACTAATGAAGCTTTCTTT. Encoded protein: CAIKDTNEAFF.

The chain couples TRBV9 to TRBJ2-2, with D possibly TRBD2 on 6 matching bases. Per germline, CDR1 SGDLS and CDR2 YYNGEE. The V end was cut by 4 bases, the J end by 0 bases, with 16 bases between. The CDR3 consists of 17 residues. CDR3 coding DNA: TGTGCCAGCAGCCCCGGAGGAGCGGGTGCGAACACCGGGGAGCTGTTTTTT. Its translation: CASSPGGAGANTGELFF.

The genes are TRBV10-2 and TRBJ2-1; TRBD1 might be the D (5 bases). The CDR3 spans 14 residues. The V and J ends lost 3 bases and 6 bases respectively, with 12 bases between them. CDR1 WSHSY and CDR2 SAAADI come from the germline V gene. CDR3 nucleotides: TGCGCCAGCAGTGACGGTAGCAGGGTCAATGAGCAGTTCTTC. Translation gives CASSDGSRVNEQFF.

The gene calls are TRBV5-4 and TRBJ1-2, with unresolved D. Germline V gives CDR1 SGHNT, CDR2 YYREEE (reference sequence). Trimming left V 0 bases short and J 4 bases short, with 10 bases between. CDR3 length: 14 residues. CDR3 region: CASSLGAGLYGYTF. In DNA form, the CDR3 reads TGTGCCAGCAGCTTGGGCGCAGGACTCTATGGCTACACCTTC.

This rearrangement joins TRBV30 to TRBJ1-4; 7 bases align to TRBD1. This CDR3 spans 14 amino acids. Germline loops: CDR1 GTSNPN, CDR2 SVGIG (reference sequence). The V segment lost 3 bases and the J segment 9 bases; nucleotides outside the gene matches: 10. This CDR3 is CAWSVDRAFKKLFF. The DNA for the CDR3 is TGTGCCTGGAGCGTCGACAGGGCGTTCAAAAAACTGTTTTTT.

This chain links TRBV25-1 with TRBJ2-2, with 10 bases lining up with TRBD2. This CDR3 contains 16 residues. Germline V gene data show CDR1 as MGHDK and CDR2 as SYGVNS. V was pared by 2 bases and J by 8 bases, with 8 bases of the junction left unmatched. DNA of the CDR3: TGTGCCAGCAGTGAACCGGGACTAGCGTCCTTAGGGGAGCTGTTTTTT. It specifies CASSEPGLASLGELFF.

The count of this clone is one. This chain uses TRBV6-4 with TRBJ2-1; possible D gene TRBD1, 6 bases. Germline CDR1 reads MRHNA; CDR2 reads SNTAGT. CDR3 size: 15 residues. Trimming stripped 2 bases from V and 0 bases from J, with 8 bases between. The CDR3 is CASSDTDSSYNEQFF. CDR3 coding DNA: TGTGCCAGCAGTGACACGGACAGCTCCTACAATGAGCAGTTCTTC.

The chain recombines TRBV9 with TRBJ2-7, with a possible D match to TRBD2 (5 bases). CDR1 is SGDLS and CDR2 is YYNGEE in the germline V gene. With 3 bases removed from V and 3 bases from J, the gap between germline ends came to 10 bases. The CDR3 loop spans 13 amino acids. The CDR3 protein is CASSAGSDYEQYF. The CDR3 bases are TGTGCCAGCAGCGCTGGGAGCGACTACGAGCAGTACTTC.

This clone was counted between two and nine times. CDR3 sequence reads: CASSEEGGGTEAFF. For the CDR3, the DNA is TGTGCCAGCAGTGAAGAGGGCGGGGGCACTGAAGCTTTCTTT. The V call is TRBV2, the J call TRBJ1-1; D is perhaps TRBD1 (5 bases). The germline CDR1 and CDR2 sequences are SNHLY and FYNNEI. The germline V and J ends were trimmed by 1 base and 4 bases, with 10 bases remaining between them. The CDR3 has 14 residues.